This T cell receptor (beta chain) was recovered during a study of cytomegalovirus exposure and HLA in healthy donors. PCR involved 60 Vbeta and 13 Jbeta primers. Data came from immunoSEQ multiplex PCR; TCRdb stores just in-frame clones and leaves some out. The table shows approximately 170,000 clones, with more than 80% occurring only once. The origin of this receptor is a woman in her late teens or twenties in good health and CMV-seronegative. The sequenced material came from PBMCs.

This chain's CDR3 is CASSLIESSGYQPQHF. The CDR3 coding sequence is TGTGCCAGCAGTCTCATAGAATCTTCGGGTTATCAGCCCCAGCATTTT. This chain joins TRBV6-6 and TRBJ1-5; the D is unclear. There are 16 residues in the CDR3. Germline V gene sequence: CDR1 MNHNY, CDR2 SVGAGI (reference sequence). With 5 bases removed from V and 5 bases from J, the gap between germline ends came to 19 bases.